Listed below are T cell receptor beta chains from one sample, sequenced in a study of blood T cell repertoires in COVID-19. Assay used: immunoSEQ multiplex PCR; TCRdb lists only in-frame clones, some missing. The sample lists approximately 210,000 clones, under 90% occurring once. Sequences were obtained from peripheral blood. These receptor sequences come from a human donor in a cohort sampled during active COVID-19. Each CDR3 is given with its conserved first and last residue. The D gene is left open where the match is weak. The size field is filled for only some rows; it gives once, few, many or a size class.

clone_size	d_call	j_call	v_call	cdr3_aa	cdr3_nt
once	-	TRBJ2-2	TRBV28	CASSLGGLNTGELFF	TGTGCCAGCAGTTTAGGAGGGTTGAACACCGGGGAGCTGTTTTTT
-	TRBD2	TRBJ2-1	TRBV27	CATRGLARNEQFF	TGTGCCACCCGGGGACTAGCGCGGAATGAGCAGTTCTTC
-	-	TRBJ1-6	TRBV21-1	CASSPIPAPPTGNNNSPLHF	TGTGCCAGCAGCCCTATCCCCGCTCCCCCTACAGGGAACAATAATTCACCCCTCCACTTT
-	TRBD2	TRBJ2-1	TRBV7-8	CASTRLAGVVGGEQFF	TGTGCCAGCACCAGACTAGCGGGAGTGGTCGGGGGTGAGCAGTTCTTC
-	TRBD2	TRBJ2-1	TRBV27	CASSLFSGTASEQFF	TGTGCCAGCAGTTTATTCAGCGGGACCGCTTCTGAGCAGTTCTTC
-	TRBD2	TRBJ2-3	TRBV6-6	CASRLLAGTDTQYF	TGTGCCAGCCGCTTGCTAGCGGGCACAGATACGCAGTATTTT
-	-	TRBJ1-2	TRBV5-6	CASSPTYRAGGYTF	TGTGCCAGCAGCCCAACCTACAGGGCAGGCGGCTACACCTTC
few	TRBD2	TRBJ2-1	TRBV5-6	CASSPSGRAYNEQFF	TGTGCCAGCAGCCCCAGCGGGAGGGCTTACAATGAGCAGTTCTTC
-	-	TRBJ2-2	TRBV6-5	CASRDTSTGELFF	TGTGCCAGCCGGGACACATCCACCGGGGAGCTGTTTTTT
-	TRBD1	TRBJ1-4	TRBV5-1	CASSSSGQYEKLFF	TGCGCCAGCAGCTCTTCGGGACAGTATGAAAAACTGTTTTTT
-	TRBD1	TRBJ1-3	TRBV10-3	CAISGTGGALSGNTIYF	TGTGCCATCAGTGGTACAGGGGGCGCCCTCTCTGGAAACACCATATATTTT
-	TRBD1	TRBJ2-1	TRBV19	CATVLNAGQGRNEQFF	TGTGCCACTGTCCTTAATGCGGGACAGGGGAGGAATGAGCAGTTCTTC
-	TRBD1	TRBJ2-1	TRBV6-5	CAARDRDVWDEQFF	TGTGCCGCCCGGGACAGGGACGTTTGGGATGAGCAGTTCTTC
once	-	TRBJ2-1	TRBV9	CASSAWSANEQFF	TGTGCCAGCAGCGCCTGGAGTGCTAATGAGCAGTTCTTC
-	TRBD2	TRBJ2-1	TRBV28	CASSLGAGGPWREQFF	TGTGCCAGCAGTTTAGGAGCGGGAGGGCCGTGGAGAGAGCAGTTCTTC
-	TRBD1	TRBJ1-2	TRBV5-1	CASSWTGGDYGYTF	TGCGCCAGCAGCTGGACAGGGGGCGACTATGGCTACACCTTC
-	-	TRBJ1-1	TRBV11-2	CASSLEGRGYTEAFF	TGTGCCAGCAGCTTAGAGGGGCGAGGCTACACTGAAGCTTTCTTT
-	TRBD1	TRBJ1-3	TRBV5-6	CASTVGGPGNTIYF	TGTGCCAGCACCGTAGGGGGCCCTGGAAACACCATATATTTT
few	-	TRBJ1-2	TRBV15	CATSRDQVSGVLSYYGYTF	TGTGCCACCAGCAGAGATCAGGTTTCGGGGGTGCTTTCCTACTATGGCTACACCTTC
-	-	TRBJ1-1	TRBV27	CASWFRTPPTEAFF	TGTGCCAGCTGGTTTCGGACTCCCCCGACTGAAGCTTTCTTT
-	TRBD1	TRBJ1-1	TRBV7-9	CASSLEGQGNTEAFF	TGTGCCAGCAGCTTAGAGGGACAGGGAAACACTGAAGCTTTCTTT
-	-	TRBJ1-2	TRBV6-5	CASRRQRTGGYTF	TGTGCCAGCAGACGACAGCGAACAGGGGGCTACACCTTC
-	-	TRBJ1-5	TRBV12-1	CASSYRGGQPQHF	TGTGCCAGCAGCTACCGCGGAGGCCAGCCCCAGCATTTT
-	-	TRBJ2-1	TRBV18	CASSPQGSSSYNEQFF	TGTGCCAGCTCACCACAGGGGTCAAGCTCCTACAATGAGCAGTTCTTC
-	-	TRBJ2-3	TRBV24-1	CATSDRLRGLEYF	TGTGCCACCAGTGATCGCCTCAGGGGCCTTGAGTATTTT
once	TRBD1	TRBJ1-1	TRBV6-6	CASSYAGGNTEAFF	TGTGCCAGCAGTTACGCAGGGGGGAACACTGAAGCTTTCTTT
-	-	TRBJ2-5	TRBV5-1	CASSLSQIKETQYF	TGCGCCAGCAGCTTGAGTCAGATTAAAGAGACCCAGTACTTC
-	-	TRBJ2-1	TRBV5-6	CASSLRGFGDNEQFF	TGTGCCAGCAGCCTGCGCGGGTTCGGAGACAATGAGCAGTTCTTC
-	-	TRBJ1-2	TRBV6-6	CASSETGLDGYTF	TGTGCCAGCAGCGAAACAGGGCTCGATGGCTACACCTTC
-	TRBD2	TRBJ2-5	TRBV28	CASSPGGTQETQYF	TGTGCCAGCAGCCCGGGGGGAACACAAGAGACCCAGTACTTC
-	-	TRBJ2-7	TRBV5-4	CASSLDGLEQYF	TGTGCCAGCAGCTTGGACGGACTCGAGCAGTACTTC
-	TRBD2	TRBJ2-2	TRBV2	CASSGGLAGRNTGELFF	TGTGCCAGCAGTGGAGGACTAGCGGGGAGGAACACCGGGGAGCTGTTTTTT
-	TRBD1	TRBJ2-5	TRBV7-6	CASSLQGARGTQYF	TGTGCCAGCAGCCTCCAGGGGGCGCGAGGGACCCAGTACTTC
-	-	TRBJ2-2	TRBV18	CASSPWEKTNTGELFF	TGTGCCAGCTCACCATGGGAGAAAACGAACACCGGGGAGCTGTTTTTT
-	-	TRBJ2-1	TRBV2	CASNRDPSSYNEQFF	TGTGCCAGCAACAGGGACCCGAGCTCCTACAATGAGCAGTTCTTC
-	TRBD2	TRBJ2-3	TRBV4-2	CASSHSRGGDTQYF	TGTGCCAGCAGCCACTCGCGGGGGGGCGATACGCAGTATTTT
-	-	TRBJ2-2	TRBV14	CASSQDPFPYTGELFF	TGTGCCAGCAGCCAAGATCCGTTTCCGTACACCGGGGAGCTGTTTTTT
-	TRBD1	TRBJ1-3	TRBV5-5	CASSNIQGTSGNTIYF	TGTGCCAGCAGCAACATACAGGGGACCTCTGGAAACACCATATATTTT
once	TRBD2	TRBJ2-1	TRBV18	CASSSTGTSGGSVPEQFF	TGTGCCAGCTCAAGCACCGGGACTAGCGGGGGGTCGGTTCCCGAGCAGTTCTTC
once	-	TRBJ2-1	TRBV2	CASKPDSLNEQFF	TGTGCCAGCAAACCGGACTCTTTAAATGAGCAGTTCTTC
-	-	TRBJ1-2	TRBV11-2	CASSLGTVYGYTF	TGTGCCAGCAGCTTAGGGACAGTTTATGGCTACACCTTC
-	-	TRBJ2-7	TRBV28	CASMSPWAGTYEQYF	TGTGCCAGCATGAGCCCCTGGGCAGGGACCTACGAGCAGTACTTC
-	-	TRBJ1-2	TRBV28	CASSLTGYYGYTF	TGTGCCAGCAGTTTAACGGGGTACTATGGCTACACCTTC
-	TRBD2	TRBJ2-3	TRBV29-1	CSVGLAEDTQYF	TGCAGCGTCGGACTAGCGGAAGATACGCAGTATTTT
-	TRBD1	TRBJ1-1	TRBV5-5	CASSLNRDRGTKNTEAFF	TGTGCCAGCAGCTTGAATCGGGACAGGGGAACCAAGAACACTGAAGCTTTCTTT
-	TRBD1	TRBJ1-1	TRBV5-1	CASSFKTGGEAFF	TGCGCCAGCAGCTTCAAGACAGGGGGAGAAGCTTTCTTT
many	-	TRBJ1-2	TRBV9	CASSPGVEGYTF	TGTGCCAGCAGCCCCGGGGTGGAGGGCTACACCTTC
-	-	TRBJ2-3	TRBV7-9	CASSLPRGRLDTQYF	TGTGCCAGCAGCCTCCCCCGAGGAAGGTTGGATACGCAGTATTTT
-	-	TRBJ1-2	TRBV10-3	CAISESDNEGYTF	TGTGCCATCAGTGAGTCAGACAACGAGGGCTACACCTTC
-	TRBD1	TRBJ2-1	TRBV15	CASRVGQHSYNEQFF	TGTGCTTCCCGGGTGGGACAGCACTCCTACAATGAGCAGTTCTTC
-	-	TRBJ1-1	TRBV10-3	CAISSGFGSEAFF	TGTGCCATCAGTTCGGGGTTCGGGTCTGAAGCTTTCTTT
-	-	TRBJ1-1	TRBV15	CATSRPFRTASAFF	TGTGCCACCAGCAGACCCTTCAGGACCGCTAGCGCTTTCTTT
-	TRBD1	TRBJ2-3	TRBV7-9	CASSLGQGQLSTDTQYF	TGTGCCAGCAGCTTAGGTCAGGGACAGCTTAGCACAGATACGCAGTATTTT
-	-	TRBJ2-3	TRBV5-1	CASSFVGGPTDTQYF	TGCGCCAGCAGCTTTGTGGGGGGGCCCACAGATACGCAGTATTTT
once	-	TRBJ1-3	TRBV14	CASSRLAGSGGNTIYF	TGTGCCAGCAGCCGCCTGGCAGGCTCAGGCGGAAACACCATATATTTT